This TCR beta chain emerged from a study of blood T cell repertoires in COVID-19. V shed 3 bases and J shed 2 bases, with 11 bases lying between them. The CDR3 consists of 14 residues. The germline CDR1 and CDR2 sequences are SGHRS and YFSETQ. Some clones are missing from TCRdb's copy, which holds only in-frame ones; the method was immunoSEQ multiplex PCR. This sample has roughly 86,000 clones, with around 85% found just once. The source is a man in his forties or fifties with acute or convalescent COVID-19. The material sequenced was peripheral blood. This chain connects TRBV5-1 to TRBJ1-1, with unresolved D. The CDR3 DNA sequence: TGCGCCAGCAGCTCGGAGCTGAGAAACACTGAAGCTTTCTTT. It encodes CASSSELRNTEAFF. Full variable domain (rest looked up from reference TRBV5-1 and TRBJ1-1): KAGVTQTPRYLIKTRGQQVTLSCSPISGHRSVSWYQQTPGQGLQFLFEYFSETQRNKGNFPGRFSGRQFSNSRSEMNVSTLELGDSALYLCASSSELRNTEAFFGQGTRLTVV.